Presented here are 20 T cell receptor beta chains from one specimen sequenced in a study of blood T cell repertoires in COVID-19. Sequenced by immunoSEQ multiplex PCR; TCRdb stores in-frame clones only, minus some. The sample lists approximately 50,000 clones, approximately 83% seen once, with 6.9% in the top ten. Sequencing input: peripheral blood. These receptors all stem from a man aged 65-85 years with active COVID-19.

The genes are TRBV9 and TRBJ2-1; 11 bases fit TRBD2. CDR3 length: 17 residues. CDR1 SGDLS and CDR2 YYNGEE come from the germline V gene. Trimming cost V 0 bases and J 2 bases; bases outside gene matches: 4. The CDR3 DNA reads as TGTGCCAGCAGCGTAGGTACTAGCGGGAGAACCTACAATGAGCAGTTCTTC. This encodes CASSVGTSGRTYNEQFF.

The chain employs TRBV5-4 and TRBJ2-2; TRBD1 aligns across 7 bases. V gave up 2 bases and J gave up 4 bases; unmatched junction bases: 5. The CDR3 is 15 residues long. Germline V lookup: CDR1 SGHNT, CDR2 YYREEE (reference sequence). The CDR3 nucleotides are TGTGCCAGCAGCTTCGACAGGGCGCGCACCGGGGAGCTGTTTTTT. It is translated as CASSFDRARTGELFF.

The J gene is TRBJ1-5, the V gene TRBV7-2; D is unresolved. The CDR3 runs 14 residues. Germline V CDR1 and CDR2: SGHTA, FQGNSA. The V end was cut by 2 bases, the J end by 5 bases, with 10 bases between. The CDR3 bases are TGTGCCAGCAGCTTACAAAGCGGTTATCAGCCCCAGCATTTT. It encodes CASSLQSGYQPQHF.

This sequence joins TRBV19 and TRBJ2-7; TRBD1 matches at 7 bases. With 10 bases clipped from V and 3 bases from J, the junction kept 3 bases outside the gene matches. The CDR3 loop spans 11 amino acids. Per germline, CDR1 LNHDA and CDR2 SQIVND (reference sequence). The CDR3 DNA sequence: TGTGCCACCGGGGACAGCTACGAGCAGTACTTC. Translation: CATGDSYEQYF.

V usage is TRBV6-5 and J usage is TRBJ1-2, with TRBD1 matching over 7 bases. The germline CDR1 and CDR2 sequences are MNHEY and SVGAGI. Unmatched junction bases numbered 8, after V lost 9 bases and J lost 1 base. This CDR3 contains 14 residues. The CDR3 reads CARRGRGSNYGYTF. The DNA for the CDR3 is TGTGCCAGAAGGGGGCGCGGAAGTAACTATGGCTACACCTTC.

The V and J genes are TRBV10-3 and TRBJ2-2, with D possibly TRBD1 on 5 matching bases. The germline V gene encodes CDR1 ENHRY and CDR2 SYGVKD. The CDR3 totals 11 residues. With 6 bases removed from V and 6 bases from J, the gap between germline ends came to 5 bases. CDR3 sequence: CAIRTAGELFF. The DNA for the CDR3 is TGTGCCATCAGGACAGCCGGGGAGCTGTTTTTT.

The chain recombines TRBV7-6 with TRBJ2-1; D possibly corresponds to TRBD1 (5 bases). Germline CDR1 is SGHVS and CDR2 is FNYEAQ. The length of the CDR3 is 13 residues. The V and J ends lost 1 base and 4 bases respectively, with 5 bases between them. The CDR3 DNA is TGTGCCAGCAGCTTAGGACAGTACAATGAGCAGTTCTTC. It translates to CASSLGQYNEQFF.

The chain employs TRBV5-1 and TRBJ2-2, with a possible D match to TRBD1 (5 bases). Germline values: CDR1 SGHRS, CDR2 YFSETQ. The CDR3 consists of 16 residues. Trimming stripped 4 bases from V and 4 bases from J, with 17 bases between. For the CDR3, the DNA is TGCGCCAGCAGCCCGGATCCAGGGCAGCGCACCGGGGAGCTGTTTTTT. This sequence encodes CASSPDPGQRTGELFF. The full variable domain, rest sourced from reference TRBV5-1 and TRBJ2-2, is KAGVTQTPRYLIKTRGQQVTLSCSPISGHRSVSWYQQTPGQGLQFLFEYFSETQRNKGNFPGRFSGRQFSNSRSEMNVSTLELGDSALYLCASSPDPGQRTGELFFGEGSRLTVL.

In this sample, this clone turned up a few times. This chain connects TRBV27 to TRBJ1-1; D gene ambiguous. The CDR3 spans 14 residues. The V gene's germline CDR1 is MNHEY and CDR2 SMNVEV (reference sequence). Trimming pared 2 bases from V and 1 base from J, leaving 8 bases between. For the CDR3, the DNA is TGTGCCAGCAGTTTAGTAGGGAGGAACACTGAAGCTTTCTTT. Protein product: CASSLVGRNTEAFF.

This chain links TRBV5-3 with TRBJ2-2, with D maybe TRBD2 (6 bases). TRBV5-3 is marked as an open reading frame, function uncertain. This CDR3 has 16 residues. Trimming left V 1 base short and J 4 bases short, with 14 bases between. In DNA, the CDR3 is TGTGCCAGAAGCTTGTGGCGGGGTGGCAGCACCGGGGAGCTGTTTTTT. Its protein is CARSLWRGGSTGELFF.

This chain connects TRBV5-6 to TRBJ1-5; weak D call: TRBD1 (5 bases). Germline values: CDR1 SGHDT, CDR2 YYEEEE. The CDR3 length is 15 residues. With 4 bases removed from V and 3 bases from J, the gap between germline ends came to 14 bases. CDR3 loop: CASSHGWGPNQPQHF. CDR3 sequence (DNA): TGTGCCAGCAGCCACGGATGGGGCCCCAATCAGCCCCAGCATTTT.

The chain combines TRBV7-2 with TRBJ1-6; D remains ambiguous. The CDR3 consists of 15 residues. V was clipped by 3 bases and J by 5 bases, with 11 bases between them. CDR1 is SGHTA, CDR2 FQGNSA, per germline. The DNA of the CDR3 is TGTGCCAGCAGCTTGGTCGGACTCGATAATTCACCCCTCCACTTT. Its protein product is CASSLVGLDNSPLHF.

The rearrangement links TRBV3-1 (or the pseudogene TRBV3-2) to TRBJ1-1; possible D gene TRBD1, 6 bases. Germline V CDR1 and CDR2: LGHDT, YNNKEL (reference sequence). The CDR3 is made up of 14 amino acids. Trimming took off 2 bases at V and 1 base at J, with 8 bases between the two ends. The CDR3 DNA sequence: TGTGCCAGCAGCCAACAACAGGGGAACACTGAAGCTTTCTTT. This translates into CASSQQQGNTEAFF.

The CDR3 sequence is CACTGSYEQYF. CDR3 DNA sequence: TGTGCCTGCACAGGCTCCTACGAGCAGTACTTC. The V and J genes are TRBV30 and TRBJ2-7; a weak D match, TRBD1 (5 bases). The V end was cut by 6 bases, the J end by 0 bases, with 6 bases between. In germline, CDR1 is GTSNPN, CDR2 SVGIG (reference sequence). This CDR3 is 11 amino acids long.

This sequence joins TRBV6-2 or TRBV6-3 and TRBJ2-1, with D perhaps matching TRBD1 (6 bases). The germline gives CDR1 MNHEY, CDR2 SVGEGT. The V end lost 0 bases, the J end lost 15 bases, and 15 bases lay between the germline ends. The CDR3 has 13 residues. CDR3 DNA sequence: TGTGCCAGCAGTTACTCGGGGGCCCAACTTCCGTTCTTC. Translation gives CASSYSGAQLPFF.

The chain recombines TRBV5-8 with TRBJ2-3; 12 bases align to TRBD1. Germline CDR1 and CDR2: SGHTS and YDEGEE. V was pared by 4 bases and J by 3 bases, with 9 bases of the junction left unmatched. The CDR3 spans 17 residues. CDR3 protein: CASSRLAGQGATDTQYF. In nucleotides, the CDR3 is TGTGCCAGCAGCCGTTTAGCGGGACAGGGGGCAACAGATACGCAGTATTTT.

The chain employs TRBV7-9 and TRBJ2-2; TRBD1 aligns across 7 bases. V lost 5 bases and J lost 5; bases outside the gene matches: 11. Germline lookup yields CDR1 SEHNR and CDR2 FQNEAQ (reference sequence). This CDR3 is built from 16 residues. The CDR3 is CASSPPATGFTGELFF. The CDR3 DNA is TGTGCCAGCAGCCCCCCGGCGACAGGGTTTACCGGGGAGCTGTTTTTT.

This chain uses TRBV6-1 with TRBJ1-4; 8 bases fit TRBD1. This CDR3 comprises 15 residues. Germline CDR1 and CDR2: MNHNS and SASEGT. The junction had 6 bases not matched to a gene; V was cut back by 1 base and J by 8 bases. As DNA, the CDR3 is TGTGCCAGCAGTGAAGTATGGGCAGGGGGCGAAAAACTGTTTTTT. Protein: CASSEVWAGGEKLFF.

On this clone: The final CDR3 position lacks the conserved phenylalanine or tryptophan, pointing to a likely read error. J is TRBJ1-2 and V is TRBV7-9; 8 bases match TRBD1. V lost 5 bases, J lost 2 bases, and 10 bases stayed unmatched. The CDR3 extends over 16 amino acids. CDR1 SEHNR and CDR2 FQNEAQ come from the germline V gene (reference sequence). The CDR3 DNA reads as TGTGCCAGCAGCCCAGGGGGCGGCGTGAAGAACTATGGCTACACCCTC. Its translation is CASSPGGGVKNYGYTL.

The genes are TRBV6-5 and TRBJ2-5, with D possibly matching TRBD2 (7 bases). The CDR3 runs to 14 residues. The germline V and J ends were trimmed by 4 bases and 3 bases, with 12 bases remaining between them. Germline CDR1 MNHEY, CDR2 SVGAGI. In nucleotides, the CDR3 is TGTGCCAGCAGTTTAGGGGGGGCCGAAGAGACCCAGTACTTC. This gives the protein CASSLGGAEETQYF.